Listed below are T cell receptor beta chains from one sample, sequenced in a study of lymphopenia after photon versus proton radiotherapy. Sequencing used immunoSEQ multiplex PCR; TCRdb keeps in-frame clones, though not all of them. The sample consists of more than 70,000 clones, about 83% of them appearing once. Sample: peripheral blood, taken from a patient treated with proton-based radiotherapy. All receptors derive from a man aged 55 to 70 with pancreatic cancer. Both conserved end residues are part of each CDR3. Fields, in order: CDR3 protein, CDR3 DNA, V gene, J gene, D gene, clone size. A D gene is named only where the DNA matches it firmly. The size of a clone is reported for some rows only, either as once, few or many, or as a class for expanded clones.

cdr3_aa: CASSPRGAPVSTDTQYF
cdr3_nt: TGTGCCAGCAGCCCCAGAGGGGCGCCGGTTAGCACAGATACGCAGTATTTT
v_call: TRBV7-8
j_call: TRBJ2-3
d_call: -
clone_size: -

cdr3_aa: CASSERTGDHEQYF
cdr3_nt: TGTGCCAGCAGTGAACGGACAGGCGACCACGAGCAGTACTTC
v_call: TRBV2
j_call: TRBJ2-7
d_call: TRBD1
clone_size: -

cdr3_aa: CASSLFPVEAYEQYF
cdr3_nt: TGTGCCAGCAGTTTATTTCCGGTAGAAGCCTACGAGCAGTACTTC
v_call: TRBV27
j_call: TRBJ2-7
d_call: -
clone_size: few

cdr3_aa: CATSRDAGHGRELFF
cdr3_nt: TGTGCCACCAGCAGAGATGCAGGCCATGGCCGGGAGCTGTTTTTT
v_call: TRBV15
j_call: TRBJ2-2
d_call: -
clone_size: -

cdr3_aa: CASSPPRFTDTQYF
cdr3_nt: TGTGCCAGCAGCCCACCCAGGTTCACAGATACGCAGTATTTT
v_call: TRBV9
j_call: TRBJ2-3
d_call: -
clone_size: -

cdr3_aa: CASSLGPGNTEAFF
cdr3_nt: TGTGCCAGCAGCCTAGGTCCAGGGAACACTGAAGCTTTCTTT
v_call: TRBV6-5
j_call: TRBJ1-1
d_call: -
clone_size: few

cdr3_aa: CASSLVAETQYF
cdr3_nt: TGTGCCAGCAGCTTGGTTGCAGAGACCCAGTACTTC
v_call: TRBV5-5
j_call: TRBJ2-5
d_call: -
clone_size: -

cdr3_aa: CASSSAVPRTIYF
cdr3_nt: TGTGCCAGCAGTTCAGCGGTGCCAAGGACCATATATTTT
v_call: TRBV6-5
j_call: TRBJ1-3
d_call: -
clone_size: -

cdr3_aa: CASSHPSRGNTQYF
cdr3_nt: TGTGCCAGCAGCCACCCATCTCGGGGAAATACGCAGTATTTT
v_call: TRBV7-8
j_call: TRBJ2-3
d_call: -
clone_size: -

cdr3_aa: CASSLPIANYGYTF
cdr3_nt: TGTGCCAGCAGCTTGCCGATAGCTAACTATGGCTACACCTTC
v_call: TRBV5-4
j_call: TRBJ1-2
d_call: -
clone_size: -

cdr3_aa: CSAGTDTQYF
cdr3_nt: TGCAGTGCAGGCACAGATACGCAGTATTTT
v_call: TRBV20-1
j_call: TRBJ2-3
d_call: -
clone_size: -

cdr3_aa: CASSQVQSYEQYF
cdr3_nt: TGCGCCAGCAGCCAAGTGCAGTCCTACGAGCAGTACTTC
v_call: TRBV4-1
j_call: TRBJ2-7
d_call: -
clone_size: -

cdr3_aa: CASSESQLAGGNTGELFF
cdr3_nt: TGTGCCAGCAGCGAGTCTCAACTAGCGGGAGGTAACACCGGGGAGCTGTTTTTT
v_call: TRBV9
j_call: TRBJ2-2
d_call: TRBD2
clone_size: -

cdr3_aa: CASSLDPLAGEMNF
cdr3_nt: TGTGCCAGCAGCTTAGACCCACTAGCGGGAGAAATGAACTTC
v_call: TRBV7-8
j_call: TRBJ2-5
d_call: TRBD2
clone_size: once

cdr3_aa: CASSETDRSNEKLFF
cdr3_nt: TGCGCCAGCAGCGAAACCGACAGGAGTAATGAAAAACTGTTTTTT
v_call: TRBV5-1
j_call: TRBJ1-4
d_call: -
clone_size: -

cdr3_aa: CASSPRGGPLSEQFF
cdr3_nt: TGCGCCAGCAGCCCACGAGGTGGGCCCCTCTCGGAGCAGTTCTTC
v_call: TRBV4-3
j_call: TRBJ2-1
d_call: -
clone_size: once

cdr3_aa: CASSEAGTNYGYTF
cdr3_nt: TGTGCCAGCAGTGAGGCAGGGACCAACTATGGCTACACCTTC
v_call: TRBV2
j_call: TRBJ1-2
d_call: -
clone_size: -

cdr3_aa: CASSSGSATNEKLFF
cdr3_nt: TGTGCCAGCAGCTCAGGGAGTGCAACTAATGAAAAACTGTTTTTT
v_call: TRBV28
j_call: TRBJ1-4
d_call: -
clone_size: few

cdr3_aa: CASSELRQGSIGGELFF
cdr3_nt: TGCGCCAGCAGTGAGCTGAGACAGGGTTCAATTGGCGGGGAGCTGTTTTTT
v_call: TRBV10-1
j_call: TRBJ2-2
d_call: TRBD1
clone_size: -

cdr3_aa: CATSRDRGNQPQHF
cdr3_nt: TGTGCCACCAGCAGAGACAGGGGCAATCAGCCCCAGCATTTT
v_call: TRBV15
j_call: TRBJ1-5
d_call: -
clone_size: -

cdr3_aa: CSVVRVKGAGTYEQYF
cdr3_nt: TGCAGCGTTGTTCGCGTTAAGGGTGCGGGGACCTACGAGCAGTACTTC
v_call: TRBV29-1
j_call: TRBJ2-7
d_call: -
clone_size: -

cdr3_aa: CAWSQGGLAERDTQYF
cdr3_nt: TGTGCCTGGAGCCAAGGGGGACTAGCGGAGCGTGATACGCAGTATTTT
v_call: TRBV30
j_call: TRBJ2-3
d_call: TRBD2
clone_size: -

cdr3_aa: CASLSTQLTEAFF
cdr3_nt: TGTGCCAGCCTTTCCACCCAGCTCACTGAAGCTTTCTTT
v_call: TRBV6-5
j_call: TRBJ1-1
d_call: -
clone_size: -

cdr3_aa: CAISPGLAGGGEENIQYF
cdr3_nt: TGTGCCATCAGCCCGGGACTAGCGGGAGGTGGTGAGGAAAACATTCAGTACTTC
v_call: TRBV10-3
j_call: TRBJ2-4
d_call: TRBD2
clone_size: -

cdr3_aa: CASSLYLGLEETQYF
cdr3_nt: TGTGCCAGCAGCTTATACCTAGGACTGGAGGAGACCCAGTACTTC
v_call: TRBV7-2
j_call: TRBJ2-5
d_call: -
clone_size: -

cdr3_aa: CASSNKGLAGVEQFF
cdr3_nt: TGTGCCAGCAGTAACAAAGGACTAGCGGGGGTAGAGCAGTTCTTC
v_call: TRBV2
j_call: TRBJ2-1
d_call: TRBD2
clone_size: -

cdr3_aa: CASSYSGGRTDTQYF
cdr3_nt: TGTGCCAGCAGCTATAGTGGCGGGAGAACAGATACGCAGTATTTT
v_call: TRBV9
j_call: TRBJ2-3
d_call: TRBD2
clone_size: -

cdr3_aa: CASSVAGSGRTDTQYF
cdr3_nt: TGTGCCAGCAGCGTAGCCGGTAGCGGACGGACAGATACGCAGTATTTT
v_call: TRBV9
j_call: TRBJ2-3
d_call: -
clone_size: -

cdr3_aa: CASSLTGLAETQYF
cdr3_nt: TGTGCCAGCAGCTTAACCGGGCTAGCGGAGACCCAGTACTTC
v_call: TRBV7-9
j_call: TRBJ2-5
d_call: -
clone_size: -

cdr3_aa: CASSLVGNEQYF
cdr3_nt: TGCGCCAGCAGCTTAGTAGGGAACGAGCAGTACTTC
v_call: TRBV7-9
j_call: TRBJ2-7
d_call: -
clone_size: -

cdr3_aa: CASSPPGLALPSEQYF
cdr3_nt: TGTGCCAGCAGCCCACCGGGACTAGCGTTGCCCAGCGAGCAGTACTTC
v_call: TRBV7-3
j_call: TRBJ2-7
d_call: TRBD2
clone_size: -

cdr3_aa: CASSPSLGGDEQFF
cdr3_nt: TGTGCCAGCTCACCGTCACTTGGAGGGGACGAGCAGTTCTTC
v_call: TRBV18
j_call: TRBJ2-1
d_call: -
clone_size: -

cdr3_aa: CAWTGRANERLFF
cdr3_nt: TGTGCCTGGACTGGCCGCGCCAATGAAAGACTGTTTTTT
v_call: TRBV30
j_call: TRBJ1-4
d_call: -
clone_size: -

cdr3_aa: CATSRDGNTEAFF
cdr3_nt: TGTGCCACCAGCAGAGATGGGAACACTGAAGCTTTCTTT
v_call: TRBV15
j_call: TRBJ1-1
d_call: -
clone_size: once

cdr3_aa: CASSLAVPLGGYTF
cdr3_nt: TGTGCCAGCAGCTTAGCAGTGCCGTTAGGTGGCTACACCTTC
v_call: TRBV7-9
j_call: TRBJ1-2
d_call: -
clone_size: -